This T cell receptor beta chain was retrieved from a study of blood T cell repertoires in COVID-19. The overall study: PBMCs, B-cell-depleted T cells, or T cells were the source of the cDNA or gDNA that made up the material.

This clone was seen just once. Study processing details: Reference gene primer amplification gave estimated nucleated cell counts. Sequencing was performed with immunoSEQ multiplex PCR; in TCRdb, only in-frame clones are kept and a portion is missing. V, J and clone size were drawn from that table, and D and trimming were deduced from the DNA. The sample includes some 170,000 clones, around 80% of them seen just once. Source material: peripheral blood. This clonotype originated in an elderly woman with acute or convalescent COVID-19.

The CDR3 is CSASKGTANYEQYF. The CDR3 nucleotides read TGCAGTGCTAGTAAAGGGACAGCTAACTACGAGCAGTACTTC. The J gene is TRBJ2-7, the V gene TRBV20-1; 7 bases are a match to TRBD1. From germline, CDR1 is DFQATT and CDR2 SNEGSKA (reference sequence). After removal of 3 bases from V and 3 bases from J, the junction contained 8 bases not matched to a gene. The CDR3 runs to 14 residues.